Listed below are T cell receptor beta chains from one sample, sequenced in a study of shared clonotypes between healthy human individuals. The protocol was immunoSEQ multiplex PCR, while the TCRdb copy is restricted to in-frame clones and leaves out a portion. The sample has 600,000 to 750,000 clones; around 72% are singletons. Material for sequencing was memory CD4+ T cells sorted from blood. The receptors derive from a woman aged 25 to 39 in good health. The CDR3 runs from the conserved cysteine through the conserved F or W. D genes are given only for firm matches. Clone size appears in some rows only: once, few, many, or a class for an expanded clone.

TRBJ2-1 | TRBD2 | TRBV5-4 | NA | CASTRWTSAYNEQFF | TGTGCCAGCACCCGGTGGACTAGCGCATACAATGAGCAGTTCTTC
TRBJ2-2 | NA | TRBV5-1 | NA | CASSLESRELFF | TGCGCCAGCAGCTTGGAGTCCAGGGAGCTGTTTTTT
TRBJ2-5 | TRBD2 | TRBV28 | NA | CASRIRYLAGVRETQYF | TGTGCCAGCAGAATCCGTTATCTAGCGGGAGTGAGAGAGACCCAGTACTTC
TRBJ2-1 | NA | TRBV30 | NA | CAWSVPADLGLNEQFF | TGTGCCTGGAGTGTACCAGCGGATTTAGGTCTAAATGAGCAGTTCTTC
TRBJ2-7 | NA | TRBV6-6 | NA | CASSFNFLSSYEQYF | TGTGCCAGCAGTTTTAATTTTCTGAGCTCCTACGAGCAGTACTTC
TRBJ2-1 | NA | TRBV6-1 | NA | CASSGVTGVIGLQGHEQFF | TGTGCCAGCAGTGGGGTTACGGGAGTGATCGGCCTGCAGGGTCATGAGCAGTTCTTC
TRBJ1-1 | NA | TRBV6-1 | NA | CASLGGNTEAFF | TGTGCCAGCCTGGGTGGGAACACTGAAGCTTTCTTT
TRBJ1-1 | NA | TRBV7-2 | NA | CASSLSIRGRKAFF | TGTGCCAGCAGCTTATCTATTCGGGGGCGAAAGGCTTTCTTT
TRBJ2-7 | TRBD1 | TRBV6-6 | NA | CASSPGQGTSYEQYF | TGTGCCAGCAGCCCGGGACAGGGAACCTCCTACGAGCAGTACTTC
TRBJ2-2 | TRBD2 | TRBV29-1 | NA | CSGIAGSSNTGELFF | TGCAGCGGAATAGCGGGGTCTTCGAACACCGGGGAGCTGTTTTTT
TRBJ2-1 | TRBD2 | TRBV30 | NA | CAWSAGTSPYEQFF | TGTGCCTGGAGTGCCGGGACTAGCCCCTATGAGCAGTTCTTC
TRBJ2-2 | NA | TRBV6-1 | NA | CASLRATNTGELFF | TGTGCCAGCCTTCGCGCTACGAACACCGGGGAGCTGTTTTTT
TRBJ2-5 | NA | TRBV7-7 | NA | CASSYGGPQETQYF | TGTGCCAGCAGCTATGGGGGGCCACAAGAGACCCAGTACTTC
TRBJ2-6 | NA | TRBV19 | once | CASSIRRGGANVLTF | TGTGCCAGTAGTATTCGAAGGGGCGGGGCCAACGTCCTGACTTTC
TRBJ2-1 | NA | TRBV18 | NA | CASSPPRAEDAGFF | TGTGCCAGCTCACCACCCAGGGCGGAGGACGCGGGGTTCTTC
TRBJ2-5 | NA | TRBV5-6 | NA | CASSSGTEETQYF | TGTGCCAGCAGCTCCGGGACCGAAGAGACCCAGTACTTC